This T cell receptor beta chain was recorded in a study of blood T cell repertoires in COVID-19. The CDR3 loop spans 15 amino acids. V lost 6 bases to trimming and J lost 6 bases; unmatched junction nucleotides: 12. Germline assignment: CDR1 SQVTM and CDR2 ANQGSEA. Original processing notes: Quantification of nucleated cells was approximated via reference gene primer amplification. Generated by immunoSEQ multiplex PCR, the TCRdb table keeps only in-frame clones and is missing some. The D gene and trimming were derived from the DNA, and the V and J assignments and clone size from that table. The top ten hold roughly 10% of the sample, which has around 220,000 clones, about 86% seen once. Seattle patients were enrolled while actively infected and followed longitudinally.

This chain joins TRBV29-1 and TRBJ2-1, with TRBD1 matching over 9 bases. Specimen: peripheral blood. This sequence was found in a woman aged 45 to 65 with COVID-19, enrolled during active disease. Here the CDR3 reads CSVGGSGTGINEQFF. CDR3 nucleotides: TGCAGCGTCGGTGGGTCCGGGACAGGGATCAATGAGCAGTTCTTC.